What follows is one T cell receptor beta chain and its context. In germline, CDR1 is SGHAT, CDR2 FQNNGV. This CDR3 is built from 14 residues. Trimming removed 0 bases at V and 5 bases at J, with 8 bases between. RNA was isolated and reverse transcribed to cDNA, the sequencing template. Profiled with immunoSEQ multiplex PCR; TCRdb holds only in-frame clones, not every one. The sample contains 110,000 to 150,000 clones, around 50% of which appear only once. The data are from a study of CD8+ T cells in alopecia areata. The specimen comprised CD4+ T cells sorted from blood, sampled at week 0. V is TRBV11-2 and J is TRBJ2-1; D is unclear. The sequence was collected from a human donor with alopecia areata. The CDR3 DNA reads as TGTGCCAGCAGCTTAGATCAAGTAAACAATGAGCAGTTCTTC. Encoded protein: CASSLDQVNNEQFF.